Listed below are T cell receptor beta chains from one sample, sequenced in a study of regulatory T cells in long-lasting Graves disease. TCRdb used MiXCR to reprocess the multiplex PCR reads, holding one entry per CDR3 protein. The sample records 370,000 or so distinct CDR3 sequences, 15% to 20% being singletons. The sample also formed part of further work on T cells in Graves' hyperthyroidism and ophthalmopathy.

Sample: peripheral blood mononuclear cells (PBMCs), taken at new diagnosis, from a patient treated with antithyroid drugs. The receptors were sampled from a woman aged 18-30 years with Graves disease. Each CDR3 is given with its conserved first and last residue. Each record gives: clone size, V gene, J gene, D gene, CDR3 DNA, CDR3 protein. The D gene is left open where the match is weak. Clone size is stated in some rows and not others, as once, few, many or a class when expanded.

>few|TRBV29-1|TRBJ2-3|TRBD1
TGCAGCGCCGGGACAGGGGCGCACACAGATACGCAGTATTTT
CSAGTGAHTDTQYF
>many|TRBV28|TRBJ1-6|-
TGTGCCAGCACCTTACGGGGGGTAGCCTCACCCCTCCACTTT
CASTLRGVASPLHF
>many|TRBV20-1|TRBJ2-1|-
TGCAGTGCTAGAAAACCGGATTCGACCTACAATGAGCAGTTCTTC
CSARKPDSTYNEQFF
>few|TRBV20-1|TRBJ2-2|-
TGCAGTGCCGGGACTTCTAACACCGGGGAGCTGTTTTTT
CSAGTSNTGELFF
>few|TRBV6-1|TRBJ2-1|TRBD1
TGTGCCAGCACGAGGCCAGGGGGCTCGGATGAGCAGTTCTTC
CASTRPGGSDEQFF
>many|TRBV11-2|TRBJ2-7|-
TGTGCCAGCAGGTCGGACCTGGGGGGCGAGCAGTACTTC
CASRSDLGGEQYF
>few|TRBV6-1|TRBJ2-5|TRBD1
TGTGCCAGCGGACAGGGAAGGGAGACCCAGTACTTC
CASGQGRETQYF
>-|TRBV4-1|TRBJ2-1|TRBD2
TGCGCCAGCAGCCAAGTAGGAGGGAGGGGCGAAAGGAGCTCCTACAATGAGCAGTTCTTC
CASSQVGGRGERSSYNEQFF
>many|TRBV3-1|TRBJ2-7|TRBD1
TGTGCCAGCAGCCAAAGCAGGGGGTCTAAATCGTTCTCCTACGAGCAGTACTTC
CASSQSRGSKSFSYEQYF
>few|TRBV28|TRBJ1-2|TRBD1
TGTGCCAGCAGTTTAGGTGGGACAGCTAACTATGGCTACACCTTC
CASSLGGTANYGYTF
>many|TRBV15|TRBJ2-2|-
TGTGCCACCAGCTCCACAGAGACCGGGGAGCTGTTTTTT
CATSSTETGELFF
>-|TRBV9|TRBJ2-1|-
TGTGCCAGCAGCGTAGCGGGACTGCAGTTCTTC
CASSVAGLQFF
>-|TRBV6-2/TRBV6-3|TRBJ1-6|-
TGTGCCAGCAGTGACTGGAATTCACCCCTCCACTTT
CASSDWNSPLHF
>many|TRBV30|TRBJ1-5|TRBD1
TGTGCCTGGGCGGACAGGGTGGAACAGCCCCAGCATTTT
CAWADRVEQPQHF
>many|TRBV28|TRBJ2-3|-
TGTGCCAGCAGTTTATTTCTTACAGGCAGCACAGATACGCAGTATTTT
CASSLFLTGSTDTQYF
>many|TRBV28|TRBJ1-2|-
TGTGCCAGCAGCTGGACGGACCCTAGGGGCTACACCTTC
CASSWTDPRGYTF
>-|TRBV7-3|TRBJ2-3|TRBD2
TGTGCCAGCAGCTCAACTAGCGGGAGTTTGAGTACGCAGTATTTT
CASSSTSGSLSTQYF
>many|TRBV3-1|TRBJ1-2|-
TGTGCCAGCAGCCCAGGGCAGGTCTATGGCTACACCTTC
CASSPGQVYGYTF
>many|TRBV20-1|TRBJ1-5|TRBD1
TGCAGTGCTAGAAACCTTCGGGACAGCGATCAGCCCCAGCATTTT
CSARNLRDSDQPQHF
>many|TRBV6-1|TRBJ1-2|-
TGTGCCAGCAAGGAGTACTATGGCTACACCTTC
CASKEYYGYTF
>few|TRBV6-1|TRBJ1-6|-
TGTGCCAGCCCGCCGGGGAATTCACCCCTCCACTTT
CASPPGNSPLHF
>-|TRBV27|TRBJ1-1|-
TGTGCCAGCAGTTCCTCCCTGGTTACTGAAGCTTTCTTT
CASSSSLVTEAFF
>many|TRBV6-1|TRBJ2-5|-
TGTGCCAGCAGCCGGACTGAAAGGGGACAAGAGACCCAGTACTTC
CASSRTERGQETQYF
>few|TRBV6-1|TRBJ1-2|TRBD1
TGTGCCAGCAGGGACAGGGGATTCAACTATGGCTACACCTTC
CASRDRGFNYGYTF
>-|TRBV5-1|TRBJ2-5|-
TGCGCCAGCAGCCAGCAATCGGCAGGGACCCTGTACTTC
CASSQQSAGTLYF
>once|TRBV7-2|TRBJ1-6|TRBD1
TGTGCCAGCAGCCCCGGGACAGCCTATAATTCACCCCTCCACTTT
CASSPGTAYNSPLHF
>few|TRBV2|TRBJ1-1|-
TGTGCCAGCAGTGAGCAAGCCCTACAGGTCTCTGAAGCTTTCTTT
CASSEQALQVSEAFF
>many|TRBV3-1|TRBJ2-7|-
TGTGCCAGCAGCCTGGGACCTTTGTACTACGAGCAGTACTTC
CASSLGPLYYEQYF
>many|TRBV20-1|TRBJ1-1|-
TGCAGTGCTTTAAAGAACACTGAAGCTTTCTTT
CSALKNTEAFF
>many|TRBV12-3/TRBV12-4|TRBJ2-3|-
TGTGCCAGCAGTTTAGTAGGGATACTCACAGATACGCAGTATTTT
CASSLVGILTDTQYF
>many|TRBV18|TRBJ2-3|TRBD2
TGTGCCAGCTCACTACGAAGCGGGAGTGGCACAGATACGCAGTATTTT
CASSLRSGSGTDTQYF
>-|TRBV20-1|TRBJ1-5|TRBD1
TGCAGTGCTATCCCGGGACAGTTCAATCAGCCCCAGCATTTT
CSAIPGQFNQPQHF
>many|TRBV4-1|TRBJ1-1|-
TGCGCCAGCAGCCAAGTTGGAAACCTTCGAACTGAAGCTTTCTTT
CASSQVGNLRTEAFF
>many|TRBV28|TRBJ1-5|TRBD1
TGTGCCAGCAGTTTAAGACAGGGGAGCAATCAGCCCCAGCATTTT
CASSLRQGSNQPQHF
>few|TRBV20-1|TRBJ2-7|TRBD2
TGCAGTGCTAGCCGGGGACTAGCGGGCACCTACGAGCAGTACTTC
CSASRGLAGTYEQYF
>many|TRBV7-3|TRBJ2-1|TRBD2
TGTGCCAGCAGCTTAGCCATAGCGGGGGAGCAGTTCTTC
CASSLAIAGEQFF
>many|TRBV3-1|TRBJ2-7|TRBD1
TGTGCCAGCAGCCTGGGACAGACAGGCTCCTACGAGCAGTACTTC
CASSLGQTGSYEQYF
>-|TRBV24-1|TRBJ2-1|TRBD2
TGTGCCACCAGCGGTTTCTGGGCGGGAGGGCCCGGGAATGAGCAGTTCTTC
CATSGFWAGGPGNEQFF
>few|TRBV6-1|TRBJ1-5|TRBD1
TGTGCCAGCACCACCGGGACAGGGGGCAATCAGCCCCAGCATTTT
CASTTGTGGNQPQHF
>-|TRBV30|TRBJ2-2|-
TGTGGTCTAGAGTACACCGGGGAGCTGTTTTTT
CGLEYTGELFF
>many|TRBV14|TRBJ1-1|TRBD1
TGTGCCAGCAGCCTCCGACAGGGTAAAGCGAACACTGAAGCTTTCTTT
CASSLRQGKANTEAFF